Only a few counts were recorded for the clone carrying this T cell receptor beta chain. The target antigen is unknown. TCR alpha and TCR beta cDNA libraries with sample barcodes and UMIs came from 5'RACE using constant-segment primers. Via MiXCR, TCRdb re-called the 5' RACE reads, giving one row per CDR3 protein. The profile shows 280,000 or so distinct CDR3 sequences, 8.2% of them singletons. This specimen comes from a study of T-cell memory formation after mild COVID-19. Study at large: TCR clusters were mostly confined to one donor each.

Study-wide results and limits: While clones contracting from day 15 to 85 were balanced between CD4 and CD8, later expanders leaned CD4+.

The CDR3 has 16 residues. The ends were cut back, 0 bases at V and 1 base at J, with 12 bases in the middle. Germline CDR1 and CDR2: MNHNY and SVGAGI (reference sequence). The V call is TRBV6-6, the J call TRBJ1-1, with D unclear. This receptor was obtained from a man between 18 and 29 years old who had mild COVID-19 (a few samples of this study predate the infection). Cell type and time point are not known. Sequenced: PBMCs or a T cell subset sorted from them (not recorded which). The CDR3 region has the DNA TGTGCCAGCAGTTACTCGATCGCGGCAGCGAACACTGAAGCTTTCTTT. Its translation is CASSYSIAAANTEAFF.